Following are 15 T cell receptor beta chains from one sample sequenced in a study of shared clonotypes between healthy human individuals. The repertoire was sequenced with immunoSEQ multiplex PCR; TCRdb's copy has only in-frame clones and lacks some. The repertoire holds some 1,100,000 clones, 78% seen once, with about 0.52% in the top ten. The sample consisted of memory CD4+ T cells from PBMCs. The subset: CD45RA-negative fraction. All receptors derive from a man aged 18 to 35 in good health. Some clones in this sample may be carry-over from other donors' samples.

The CDR3 DNA is TGTGCCAGTTCTCGGTGGGGCAATCAGCCCCAGCATTTT. Encoded protein: CASSRWGNQPQHF. The chain links TRBV19 to TRBJ1-5; the D is unclear. CDR1 is LNHDA and CDR2 is SQIVND in the germline V gene (reference sequence). Trimming stripped 8 bases from V and 2 bases from J, with 10 bases between. CDR3 length equals 13 residues.

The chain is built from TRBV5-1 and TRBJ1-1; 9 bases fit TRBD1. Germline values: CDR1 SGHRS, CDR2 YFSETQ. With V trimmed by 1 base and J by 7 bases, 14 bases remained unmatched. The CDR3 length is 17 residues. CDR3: CASSLPGTGPRNGEAFF. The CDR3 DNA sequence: TGCGCCAGCAGCTTGCCCGGGACAGGGCCGAGAAATGGTGAAGCTTTCTTT.

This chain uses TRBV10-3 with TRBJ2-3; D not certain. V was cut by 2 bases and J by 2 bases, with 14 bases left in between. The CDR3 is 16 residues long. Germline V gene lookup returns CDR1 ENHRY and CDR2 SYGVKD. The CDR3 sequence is CAISENLVGATDTQYF. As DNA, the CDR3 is TGTGCCATCAGTGAGAATCTTGTGGGTGCCACAGATACGCAGTATTTT.

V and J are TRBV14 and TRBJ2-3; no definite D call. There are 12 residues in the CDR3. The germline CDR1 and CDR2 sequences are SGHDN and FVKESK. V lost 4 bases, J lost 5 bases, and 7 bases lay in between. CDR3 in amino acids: CASSLFGDTQYF. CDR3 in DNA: TGTGCCAGCAGCCTCTTCGGAGATACGCAGTATTTT.

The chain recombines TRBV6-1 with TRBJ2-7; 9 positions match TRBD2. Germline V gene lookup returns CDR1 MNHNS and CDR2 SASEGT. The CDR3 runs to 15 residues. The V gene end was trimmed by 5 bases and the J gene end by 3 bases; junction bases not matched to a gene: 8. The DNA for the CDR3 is TGTGCCAGCAGTAGAGCCGTGACTAGCGGCTACGAGCAGTACTTC. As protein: CASSRAVTSGYEQYF.

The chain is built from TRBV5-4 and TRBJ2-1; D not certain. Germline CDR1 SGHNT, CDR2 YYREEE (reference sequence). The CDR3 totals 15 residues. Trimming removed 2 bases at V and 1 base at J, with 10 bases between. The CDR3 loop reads CASSLLAESYNEQFF. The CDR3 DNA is TGTGCCAGCAGCTTATTGGCGGAATCCTACAATGAGCAGTTCTTC.

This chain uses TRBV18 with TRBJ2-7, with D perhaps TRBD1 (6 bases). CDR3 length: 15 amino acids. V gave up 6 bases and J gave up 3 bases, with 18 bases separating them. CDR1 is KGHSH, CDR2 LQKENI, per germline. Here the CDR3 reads CASSQARGRGYEQYF. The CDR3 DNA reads TGTGCCAGCTCTCAAGCCCGCGGCAGGGGCTACGAGCAGTACTTC.

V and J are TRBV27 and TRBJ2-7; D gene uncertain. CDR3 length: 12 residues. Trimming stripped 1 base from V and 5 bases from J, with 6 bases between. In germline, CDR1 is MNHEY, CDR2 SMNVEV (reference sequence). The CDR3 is CASSLWVHEQYF. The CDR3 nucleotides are TGTGCCAGCAGTTTATGGGTCCACGAGCAGTACTTC.

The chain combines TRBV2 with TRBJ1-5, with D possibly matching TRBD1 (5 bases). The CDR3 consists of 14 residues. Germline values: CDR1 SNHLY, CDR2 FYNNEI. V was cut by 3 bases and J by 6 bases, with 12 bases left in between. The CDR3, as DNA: TGTGCCAGCAGTGACTCAGGGTGGAGTCAGCCCCAGCATTTT. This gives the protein CASSDSGWSQPQHF.

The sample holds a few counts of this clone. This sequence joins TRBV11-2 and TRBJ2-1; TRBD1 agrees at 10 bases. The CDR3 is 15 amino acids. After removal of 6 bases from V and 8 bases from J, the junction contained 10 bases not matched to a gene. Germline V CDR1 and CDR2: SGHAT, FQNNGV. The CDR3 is CASRTGTGVRYEQFF. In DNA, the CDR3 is TGTGCCAGCAGAACCGGGACAGGGGTGCGCTATGAGCAGTTCTTC.

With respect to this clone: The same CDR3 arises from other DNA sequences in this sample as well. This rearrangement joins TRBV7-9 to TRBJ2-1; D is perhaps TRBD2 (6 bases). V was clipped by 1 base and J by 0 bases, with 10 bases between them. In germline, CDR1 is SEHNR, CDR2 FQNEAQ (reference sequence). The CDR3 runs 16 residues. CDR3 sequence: CASSLGGSGSYNEQFF. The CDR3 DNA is TGTGCCAGCAGCTTAGGGGGTAGCGGCTCCTACAATGAGCAGTTCTTC.

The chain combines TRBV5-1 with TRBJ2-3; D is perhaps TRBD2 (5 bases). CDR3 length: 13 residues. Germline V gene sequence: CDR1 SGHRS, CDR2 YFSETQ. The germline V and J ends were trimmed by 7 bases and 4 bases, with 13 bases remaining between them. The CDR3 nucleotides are TGCGCCAGCCTCGGTGGGAGCCCAGATACGCAGTATTTT. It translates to CASLGGSPDTQYF. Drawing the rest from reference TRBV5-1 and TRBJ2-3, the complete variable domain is KAGVTQTPRYLIKTRGQQVTLSCSPISGHRSVSWYQQTPGQGLQFLFEYFSETQRNKGNFPGRFSGRQFSNSRSEMNVSTLELGDSALYLCASLGGSPDTQYFGPGTRLTVL.

This chain's CDR3 is CASSRSFDTSQETQYF. The CDR3 DNA reads TGTGCCAGCAGCCGTTCCTTCGACACTTCCCAAGAGACCCAGTACTTC. V is TRBV6-6 and J is TRBJ2-5; D gene ambiguous. The CDR3 has 16 amino acids. Germline CDR1 MNHNY, CDR2 SVGAGI (reference sequence). Trimming pared 6 bases from V and 1 base from J, leaving 18 bases between.

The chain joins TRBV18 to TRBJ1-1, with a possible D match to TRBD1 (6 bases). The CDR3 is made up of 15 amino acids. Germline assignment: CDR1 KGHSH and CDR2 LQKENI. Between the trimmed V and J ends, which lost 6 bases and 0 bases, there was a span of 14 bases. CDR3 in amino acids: CASSSAGAMNTEAFF. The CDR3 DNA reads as TGTGCCAGCTCGTCGGCGGGGGCGATGAACACTGAAGCTTTCTTT.

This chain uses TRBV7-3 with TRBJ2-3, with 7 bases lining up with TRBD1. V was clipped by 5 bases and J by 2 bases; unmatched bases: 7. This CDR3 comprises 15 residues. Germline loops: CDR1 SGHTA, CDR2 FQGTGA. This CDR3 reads CASSKRDRITDTQYF. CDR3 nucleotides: TGTGCCAGCAGCAAAAGGGACAGAATCACAGATACGCAGTATTTT.